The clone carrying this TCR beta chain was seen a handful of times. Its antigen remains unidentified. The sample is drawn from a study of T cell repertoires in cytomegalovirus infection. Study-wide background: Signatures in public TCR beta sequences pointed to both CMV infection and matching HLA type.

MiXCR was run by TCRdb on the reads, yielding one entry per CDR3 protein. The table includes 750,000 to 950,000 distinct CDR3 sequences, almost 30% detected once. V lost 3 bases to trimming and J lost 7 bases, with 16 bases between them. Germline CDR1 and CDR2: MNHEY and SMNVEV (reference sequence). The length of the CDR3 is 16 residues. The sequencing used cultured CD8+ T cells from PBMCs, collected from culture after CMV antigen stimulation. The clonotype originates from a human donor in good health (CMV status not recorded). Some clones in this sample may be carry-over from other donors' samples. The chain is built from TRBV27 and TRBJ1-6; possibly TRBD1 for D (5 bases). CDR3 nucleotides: TGTGCCAGCAGTTTCCTCGTTGGGGCAGGCAATTCACCCCTCCACTTT. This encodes CASSFLVGAGNSPLHF.